This entry lists 28 T cell receptor beta chains sequenced from one sample in a study of glioma-infiltrating T cells listed by TCRdb under 2016. The data were produced on an Illumina MiSeq. The iRepertoire nested amplicon-rescue multiplex PCR (arm-PCR) platform was used to amplify TCR alpha and beta CDR3 regions from RNA. TCRdb reprocessed the public reads (quality trimming at Q25 with fastp, clone calling with MiXCR) and kept in-frame beta chains. Each CDR3 protein appears once, grouped with its most common genes and DNA. This sample comprises about 410,000 distinct CDR3 sequences, 41% of them detected only once. The ten largest make up around 13% of the sample. Material: glioma tissue, nonneoplastic brain tissue, or PBMCs (not recorded which). All receptors come from a human donor with low-grade glioma or glioblastoma, undergoing nonglioma brain surgery, or in good health (not recorded which).

The chain links TRBV19 to TRBJ1-6; the D gene is possibly TRBD1 (6 bases). The germline V gene encodes CDR1 LNHDA and CDR2 SQIVND (reference sequence). V lost 7 bases and J lost 7, with 17 bases in between. This CDR3 has 15 amino acids. The CDR3 protein is CASNLGDKGNSPLHF. DNA for the CDR3: TGTGCCAGTAATCTGGGGGACAAAGGGAATTCACCCCTCCACTTT.

The table lists this clonotype with a few counts. At one end, the junction sequence differs from germline, possibly due to a read error. The V and J genes are TRBV20-1 and TRBJ1-5, with 8 bases fitting TRBD1. CDR1 DFQATT and CDR2 SNEGSKA come from the germline V gene (reference sequence). The CDR3 length is 15 residues. As DNA, the CDR3 is TGCAGTGCTAGTCCGGACAGGGCGAGCAGTCAGCCCCAGCATTTT. It translates to CSASPDRASSQPQHF.

The chain carries TRBV20-1 and TRBJ1-2, with D possibly matching TRBD1 (6 bases). The germline V and J ends were trimmed by 2 bases and 6 bases, with 13 bases remaining between them. The germline gives CDR1 DFQATT, CDR2 SNEGSKA (reference sequence). The CDR3 is 13 amino acids. CDR3 coding DNA: TGCAGTGCTAGACCCCAGGGGTCGCATGGCTACACCTTC. Translated, it gives CSARPQGSHGYTF.

About this clonotype itself: A read error may be the cause here, since a much bigger clone is one base away. The chain combines TRBV6-2 or TRBV6-3 with TRBJ2-1; D is unresolved. There are 15 residues in the CDR3. Germline CDR1 MNHEY, CDR2 SVGEGT. CDR3 region: CASRRELSSYDEQFF. The CDR3 DNA sequence: TGTGCCAGCAGAAGAGAGTTAAGCTCCTACGATGAGCAGTTCTTC.

In the case of this clonotype: A much larger clone differs by one base, so this may be a read error. This chain joins TRBV6-2 or TRBV6-3 and TRBJ2-7, with D uncertain. The CDR3 runs to 11 residues. Looked up from germline, CDR1 is MNHEY and CDR2 is SVGEGT. The CDR3, as DNA: TGTGCCAGCAGTTACCGGCGCGAGCGGTACTTC. Protein product: CASSYRRERYF.

The V gene is TRBV6-6, the J gene TRBJ1-1, with 8 positions matching TRBD1. CDR3 length equals 14 residues. CDR1 MNHNY and CDR2 SVGAGI come from the germline V gene (reference sequence). With V trimmed by 6 bases and J by 4 bases, 7 bases remained unmatched. CDR3 DNA sequence: TGTGCCAGCAGCCCAGGGGGCATTAGCACTGAAGCTTTCTTT. Its protein product is CASSPGGISTEAFF.

This clonotype was seen repeatedly, ten times or more. This sequence joins TRBV28 and TRBJ2-7; D is uncertain. CDR1 and CDR2 (germline): MDHEN, SYDVKM. Deletions cut 2 bases from V and 4 bases from J, with 6 bases between. The CDR3 runs to 12 residues. CDR3 loop: CASSLAAYEQYF. The CDR3 DNA reads as TGTGCCAGCAGTTTAGCTGCTTACGAGCAGTACTTC.

This rearrangement joins TRBV25-1 to TRBJ2-1, with 8 positions matching TRBD2. From germline, CDR1 is MGHDK and CDR2 SYGVNS. V lost 4 bases, J lost 10 bases, and 9 bases stayed unmatched. This CDR3 has 14 residues. Here the CDR3 reads CASSGSGGLREQFF. The CDR3 nucleotides read TGTGCCAGCAGTGGCTCGGGAGGGCTCCGCGAGCAGTTCTTC.

This clonotype was counted between two and nine times. Sequence at one end of the junction differs from germline and may be a read error. V and J are TRBV6-1 and TRBJ1-3, with D maybe TRBD1 (5 bases). The CDR3 is 15 residues long. Germline CDR1 MNHNS, CDR2 SASEGT. The CDR3 DNA reads as TGTGCCATCAGTGAGTCCCCAGGGAATGGAAACACCATATATTTT. Its translation: CAISESPGNGNTIYF.

Note on this clonotype: Sequence at one end of the junction differs from germline and may be a read error. J is TRBJ2-1 and V is TRBV20-1; 9 nucleotides agree with TRBD2. Germline CDR1 DFQATT, CDR2 SNEGSKA (reference sequence). The CDR3 loop spans 13 amino acids. The CDR3, as DNA: TGCAGCGGGCTAGCGGGAAACTACAATAAGCAGTTCTTC. Its protein product is CSGLAGNYNKQFF.

This chain connects TRBV6-2 or TRBV6-3 to TRBJ2-5; 8 bases agree with TRBD2. Trimming at V came to 2 bases and at J to 2 bases, leaving 1 base not matched to a gene. CDR1 is MNHEY and CDR2 is SVGEGT in the germline V gene. The CDR3 has 14 amino acids. DNA of the CDR3: TGTGCCAGCAGTTACGAGCGGGGGCAAGAGACCCAGTACTTC. Encoded protein: CASSYERGQETQYF.

This clonotype was seen more than once but under ten times. The gene calls are TRBV24-1 and TRBJ2-1; 12 nucleotides align to TRBD1. Germline values: CDR1 KGHDR, CDR2 SFDVKD. With V trimmed by 7 bases and J by 7 bases, 4 bases remained unmatched. This CDR3 contains 14 residues. Written as DNA, the CDR3 is TGTGCCACCAGGGGGACAGGGGGCCCGAATGAGCAGTTCTTC. This gives the protein CATRGTGGPNEQFF.

This clonotype has a count of ten or more. This chain links TRBV15 with TRBJ2-7, with 7 bases lining up with TRBD2. Germline assignment: CDR1 LNHNV and CDR2 YYDKDF (reference sequence). Losses at the gene ends were 6 bases for V and 0 bases for J; bases not matched to a gene: 5. The CDR3 sequence is 14 residues long. This CDR3 reads CATSPSGGSYEQYF. The CDR3 DNA follows: TGTGCCACCAGTCCCTCGGGGGGCTCCTACGAGCAGTACTTC.

The sample holds many counts of this clonotype. The V gene is TRBV27, the J gene TRBJ2-6; D is undetermined. CDR3 length equals 16 residues. V was trimmed by 3 bases and J by 0 bases, leaving 9 bases between them. CDR1 is MNHEY and CDR2 is SMNVEV in the germline V gene (reference sequence). The chain's CDR3 is CASSFIGFSGANVLTF. Written as DNA, the CDR3 is TGTGCCAGCAGTTTTATCGGATTCTCTGGGGCCAACGTCCTGACTTTC.

The table lists this clonotype with a few counts. This chain uses TRBV3-1 with TRBJ2-1; D uncertain. V was shortened by 1 base and J by 7 bases, with 8 bases between the two germline ends. From germline, CDR1 is LGHDT and CDR2 YNNKEL (reference sequence). The CDR3 extends over 13 amino acids. This chain's CDR3 is CASSQALENEQFF. CDR3 DNA: TGTGCCAGCAGCCAAGCGCTGGAGAATGAGCAGTTCTTC.

A remark on this clonotype: This may stem from a read error, because a much larger clone lies one nucleotide away. The chain uses TRBV27 and TRBJ1-4; D is undetermined. Deletions cut 5 bases from V and 4 bases from J, with 8 bases between. Per germline, CDR1 MNHEY and CDR2 SMNVEV (reference sequence). The CDR3 length is 13 residues. The CDR3 reads CASSRHVNEKLFF. The CDR3 DNA sequence: TGTGCCAGCAGTAGGCATGTTAATGAAAAACTGTTTTTT.

This clonotype was recorded at least ten times. The rearrangement joins TRBV27 to TRBJ2-6; a possible D gene is TRBD2 (7 bases). V gave up 3 bases and J gave up 1 base, with 16 bases separating them. The CDR3 length is 18 residues. Germline V gene sequence: CDR1 MNHEY, CDR2 SMNVEV (reference sequence). Here the CDR3 reads CASSLGGRGRSGANVLTF. For the CDR3, the DNA is TGTGCCAGCAGTTTGGGGGGGCGCGGCAGATCTGGGGCCAACGTCCTGACTTTC.

This clonotype was found once. This may come from a read error, since a much larger clone is one base off. The chain has TRBV28 and TRBJ2-3; D tentatively fits TRBD1 or TRBD2 (5 bases each). The CDR3 consists of 15 residues. The V gene lost 6 bases and the J gene lost 1 base, with 14 bases spanning the gap. Germline V gene lookup returns CDR1 MDHEN and CDR2 SYDVKM. CDR3 DNA sequence: TGTGCCAGCAGCTTAGTGGGGGAAGGCACAGATACGCAGTATTTT. Residues: CASSLVGEGTDTQYF.

The chain is built from TRBV6-1 and TRBJ2-7; D not resolved. CDR3 length equals 12 residues. Germline-derived CDR1 and CDR2 are MNHNS and SASEGT. V dropped 4 bases and J dropped 1 base, with 5 bases sitting between them. The CDR3 bases are TGTGCCAGCAGTGCACTGTCCTACGAGCAGTACTTC. It yields the protein CASSALSYEQYF.

In the case of this clonotype: A much bigger clone sits one base away, suggesting this may be a read error. This sequence joins TRBV6-8 and TRBJ2-3; 7 positions match TRBD1. Trimming removed 10 bases from V and 4 bases from J; junction bases left unmatched: 14. Germline V lookup: CDR1 MNHGY, CDR2 SAAAGT. This CDR3 spans 15 amino acids. CDR3 sequence (DNA): TGTGCCATCAGGCCTCCGGGACAGCTGGCAGATACGCAGTATTTT. The encoded protein is CAIRPPGQLADTQYF.

This clonotype was seen only once. A much bigger clone sits one base away, suggesting this may be a read error. The chain links TRBV20-1 to TRBJ2-4, with unresolved D. The length of the CDR3 is 14 residues. The V gene lost 1 base and the J gene lost 0 bases, with 7 bases spanning the gap. Germline values: CDR1 DFQATT, CDR2 SNEGSKA (reference sequence). The CDR3 region has the DNA TGCAGTGCTAGAGCTGCGCTAGCCAAAAACATTCAGTACTTC. Translated: CSARAALAKNIQYF.

Details on this clonotype: This may stem from a read error, because a much larger clone lies one nucleotide away. The V and J genes are TRBV15 and TRBJ2-7; D is unclear. In germline, CDR1 is LNHNV, CDR2 YYDKDF (reference sequence). This CDR3 has 13 residues. The CDR3 DNA sequence: TGTGCCACCAGCCAATCACGGGCTTCTGAGCAGCACTTC. Translated, it gives CATSQSRASEQHF.

The gene calls are TRBV30 and TRBJ1-6; tentatively, D is TRBD1 (6 bases). Trimming took 4 bases from V and 10 from J, leaving 20 bases between them. This CDR3 has 15 amino acids. The germline V gene encodes CDR1 GTSNPN and CDR2 SVGIG (reference sequence). The DNA of the CDR3 is TGTGCCTGGAAGAAGGAAAACAGGGAGGGCTCACCCCTCCACTTT. This codes for CAWKKENREGSPLHF.

The rearrangement uses TRBV4-1 and TRBJ2-3; 9 positions agree with TRBD1. The CDR3 is made up of 16 amino acids. The germline gives CDR1 MGHRA, CDR2 YSYEKL. J lost 2 bases, V lost 2 bases, and 5 bases had no gene match. The CDR3, as DNA: TGCGCCAGCAGCCAAACAGGGGGCCCCCTCACAGATACGCAGTATTTT. This translates into CASSQTGGPLTDTQYF.

The V call is TRBV2, the J call TRBJ1-1, with TRBD1 matching 9 bases. CDR1 is SNHLY, CDR2 FYNNEI, per germline. This CDR3 spans 19 amino acids. Losses at the gene ends were 6 bases for V and 4 bases for J; bases not matched to a gene: 21. The CDR3 region is CASRKDGNWFGQGITEAFF. CDR3 DNA: TGTGCCAGCAGAAAGGACGGGAACTGGTTTGGACAGGGGATCACTGAAGCTTTCTTT.

This clonotype was picked up many times. V is TRBV20-1 and J is TRBJ1-5; 9 bases are shared with TRBD1. The CDR3 extends over 17 amino acids. V was clipped by 0 bases and J by 4 bases; unmatched bases: 10. Germline V gene sequence: CDR1 DFQATT, CDR2 SNEGSKA (reference sequence). This CDR3 is CSARDKDRGFRNQPQHF. Here the CDR3 DNA reads TGCAGTGCTAGAGATAAGGACAGGGGATTCCGGAATCAGCCCCAGCATTTT.

Many counts were recorded for this clonotype. This sequence joins TRBV20-1 and TRBJ1-1; D is possibly TRBD1 (5 bases). The CDR3 is made up of 15 amino acids. V was pared by 0 bases and J by 3 bases, with 14 bases between. Germline values: CDR1 DFQATT, CDR2 SNEGSKA (reference sequence). Here the CDR3 reads CSARDEGFSDTEAFF. The CDR3 nucleotides read TGCAGTGCTAGAGATGAGGGGTTTTCGGACACTGAAGCTTTCTTT.

This clonotype was found many times. The chain employs TRBV6-2 or TRBV6-3 and TRBJ1-1, with a possible D match to TRBD1 (5 bases). The V gene's germline CDR1 is MNHEY and CDR2 SVGEGT. The CDR3 is 13 residues long. V was pared by 5 bases and J by 0 bases, with 7 bases between. The CDR3 is CASSPGLNTEAFF. CDR3 in DNA: TGTGCCAGCAGTCCGGGACTGAACACTGAAGCTTTCTTT.